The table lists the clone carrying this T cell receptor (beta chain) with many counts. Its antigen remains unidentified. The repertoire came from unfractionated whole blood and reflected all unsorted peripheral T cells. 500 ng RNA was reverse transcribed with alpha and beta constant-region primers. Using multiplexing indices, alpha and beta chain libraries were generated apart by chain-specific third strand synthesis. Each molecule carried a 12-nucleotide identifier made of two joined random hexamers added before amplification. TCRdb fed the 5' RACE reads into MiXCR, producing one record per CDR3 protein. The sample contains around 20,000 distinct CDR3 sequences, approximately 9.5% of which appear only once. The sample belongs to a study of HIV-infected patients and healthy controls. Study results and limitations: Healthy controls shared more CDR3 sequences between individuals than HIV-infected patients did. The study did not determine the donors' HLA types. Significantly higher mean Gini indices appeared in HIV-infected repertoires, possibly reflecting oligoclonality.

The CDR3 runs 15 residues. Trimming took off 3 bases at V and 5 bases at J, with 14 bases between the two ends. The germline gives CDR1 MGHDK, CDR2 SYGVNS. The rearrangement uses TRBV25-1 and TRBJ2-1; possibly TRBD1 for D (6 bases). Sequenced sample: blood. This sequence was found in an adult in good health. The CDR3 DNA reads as TGTGCCAGCAGTGACCCAACAGGGTCCAACAATGAGCAGTTCTTC. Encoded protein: CASSDPTGSNNEQFF.